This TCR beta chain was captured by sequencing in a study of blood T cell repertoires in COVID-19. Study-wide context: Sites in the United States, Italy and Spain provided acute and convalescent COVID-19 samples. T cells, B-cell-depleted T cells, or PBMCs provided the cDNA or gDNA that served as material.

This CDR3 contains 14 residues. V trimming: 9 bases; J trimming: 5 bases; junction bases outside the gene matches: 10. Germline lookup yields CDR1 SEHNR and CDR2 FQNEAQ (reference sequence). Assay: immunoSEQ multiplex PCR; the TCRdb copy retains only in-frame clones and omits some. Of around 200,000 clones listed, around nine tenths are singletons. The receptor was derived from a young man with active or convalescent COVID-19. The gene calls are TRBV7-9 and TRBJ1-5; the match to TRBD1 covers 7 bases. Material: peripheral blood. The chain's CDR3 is CASSTGTGYQPQHF. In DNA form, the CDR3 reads TGTGCCAGTTCGACAGGGACGGGTTATCAGCCCCAGCATTTT.